These 21 T cell receptor beta chains came from one sample sequenced in a study of identical twins. TCRdb redid the calling of the 5' RACE reads with MiXCR, one entry per CDR3 protein. The data hold about 300,000 distinct CDR3 sequences, with about 12% observed a single time. These data also formed part of another study, on yellow fever vaccine responses in identical twins.

The sequencing sample was made of CD8+ T cells sorted from blood. The receptors originated from a woman aged 18 to 35 in good health.

This clonotype was observed a few times. This chain connects TRBV12-3 or TRBV12-4 to TRBJ2-3; 12 bases agree with TRBD1. This CDR3 is built from 17 residues. V lost 7 bases and J lost 4; bases outside the gene matches: 12. CDR3 residues: CASTRGPWDRGPDTQYF. The DNA of the CDR3 is TGTGCCAGCACCCGTGGGCCCTGGGACAGGGGGCCAGATACGCAGTATTTT.

This clonotype has ten or more counts. This chain links TRBV15 with TRBJ2-2, with unresolved D. CDR1 is LNHNV, CDR2 YYDKDF, per germline (reference sequence). V lost 4 bases and J 3 bases, leaving 12 bases between the germline ends. This CDR3 is 15 amino acids long. This CDR3 reads CATSNLDWDTGELFF. The CDR3 region has the DNA TGTGCCACCAGCAATCTTGATTGGGACACCGGGGAGCTGTTTTTT.

V gene TRBV3-1 combines with J gene TRBJ1-1; D remains unclear. CDR3 length equals 14 residues. Trimming stripped 1 base from V and 4 bases from J, with 10 bases between. The germline CDR1 and CDR2 sequences are LGHDT and YNNKEL (reference sequence). This chain's CDR3 is CASSQGFSGTEAFF. The CDR3 DNA reads TGTGCCAGCAGCCAAGGCTTTTCGGGCACTGAAGCTTTCTTT.

A few counts support this clonotype. This chain connects TRBV27 to TRBJ1-1, with D unresolved. Trimming cost V 3 bases and J 3 bases, with 8 bases left between them. The CDR3 covers 13 residues. Germline V gene data show CDR1 as MNHEY and CDR2 as SMNVEV (reference sequence). For the CDR3, the DNA is TGTGCCAGCAGTTTTGGAAAACACACTGAAGCTTTCTTT. It is translated as CASSFGKHTEAFF.

The V call is TRBV2, the J call TRBJ2-1, with TRBD2 as a possible D gene (6 bases). With 4 bases removed from V and 10 bases from J, the gap between germline ends came to 8 bases. CDR1 and CDR2 (germline): SNHLY, FYNNEI. This CDR3 comprises 11 residues. The CDR3 DNA reads TGTGCCAGCAGTGCACTAGCAGAGCAGTTCTTC. Translation gives CASSALAEQFF.

This clonotype came up many times. This chain links TRBV12-3 or TRBV12-4 with TRBJ2-3, with D maybe TRBD2 (6 bases). CDR3 length: 14 residues. The V end was cut by 5 bases, the J end by 4 bases, with 13 bases between. In nucleotides, the CDR3 is TGTGCCAGCAGTCGCGGGGTAGGCGCAGATACGCAGTATTTT. Translating it yields CASSRGVGADTQYF.

This chain links TRBV20-1 with TRBJ2-5; 7 bases line up with TRBD2. Germline CDR1 reads DFQATT; CDR2 reads SNEGSKA (reference sequence). V was clipped by 2 bases and J by 5 bases; unmatched bases: 11. There are 15 residues in the CDR3. The CDR3 coding sequence is TGCAGTGCTAGACCACGGGACTATGCATACGAGACCCAGTACTTC. Translation: CSARPRDYAYETQYF.

A few counts support this clonotype. The V call is TRBV12-3 or TRBV12-4, the J call TRBJ2-3; TRBD1 is a possible D gene (8 bases). Trimming removed 5 bases at V and 0 bases at J, with 18 bases between. The CDR3 covers 17 residues. The CDR3 spells CASSDVSQGGSTDTQYF. CDR3 DNA sequence: TGTGCCAGCAGTGACGTCTCACAGGGGGGGAGCACAGATACGCAGTATTTT.

This clonotype was recorded a few times. J is TRBJ2-7 and V is TRBV5-6; D might be TRBD1 or TRBD2, each matching 5 bases. Germline CDR1 SGHDT, CDR2 YYEEEE. Trimming cost V 1 base and J 2 bases, with 7 bases left between them. This CDR3 is built from 13 residues. This CDR3 reads CASSLTGPYEQYF. The CDR3 DNA reads TGTGCCAGCAGCTTGACGGGGCCCTACGAGCAGTACTTC.

The chain employs TRBV19 and TRBJ1-1; no clear D gene. The germline V gene encodes CDR1 LNHDA and CDR2 SQIVND (reference sequence). CDR3 length equals 13 residues. Deletions cut 2 bases from V and 1 base from J, with 5 bases between. CDR3 loop: CASSITKNTEAFF. CDR3 coding DNA: TGTGCCAGTAGTATAACGAAGAACACTGAAGCTTTCTTT.

This clonotype was seen a handful of times. The chain employs TRBV2 and TRBJ2-4; 10 nucleotides align to TRBD1. The J segment lost 6 bases and the V segment lost 6 bases, leaving 5 bases of the junction unmatched. Germline CDR1 is SNHLY and CDR2 is FYNNEI. CDR3 size: 14 residues. CDR3 sequence reads: CASREGQGRNIQYF. In DNA form, the CDR3 reads TGTGCCAGCAGGGAGGGACAGGGGAGAAACATTCAGTACTTC.

This clonotype appeared a few times. This chain links TRBV2 with TRBJ1-2, with D perhaps matching TRBD1 (6 bases). This CDR3 has 12 residues. Germline V gene data show CDR1 as SNHLY and CDR2 as FYNNEI. V lost 9 bases and J lost 2, with 10 bases in between. The DNA for the CDR3 is TGTGCCAGTGCCCAGGGGAACTATGGCTACACCTTC. Translating it yields CASAQGNYGYTF.

The sample holds one count of this clonotype. DNA of the CDR3: TGTGCGGCCGGGGGCAGAACCTATGGCTACACCTTC. Translation gives CAAGGRTYGYTF. The chain uses TRBV2 and TRBJ1-2; tentative D call: TRBD1 (6 bases). CDR3 size: 12 residues. The germline V gene has CDR1 SNHLY and CDR2 FYNNEI.

The gene calls are TRBV3-1 and TRBJ2-7; perhaps TRBD1 as D (6 bases). CDR3 size: 16 residues. V was trimmed by 4 bases and J by 3 bases, leaving 19 bases between them. CDR1 and CDR2 from the germline V gene are LGHDT and YNNKEL (reference sequence). CDR3 nucleotides: TGTGCCAGCAGCCCGACAGGAAGAGGAGCCGGCTACGAGCAGTACTTC. It encodes CASSPTGRGAGYEQYF.

This clonotype was counted only a few times. In DNA, the CDR3 is TGTGCCAGCAGCTTAGTCGAGTCGGGGACAGGGGGCCCCTGGTGGACCCAGTACTTC. Protein product: CASSLVESGTGGPWWTQYF. This chain joins TRBV7-8 and TRBJ2-5; 12 bases map to TRBD1. The CDR3 spans 19 residues. V shed 1 base, J shed 7 bases, and the junction held 16 bases outside the gene matches. The germline V gene has CDR1 SGHVS and CDR2 FQNEAQ.

This clonotype was seen more than once but under ten times. The rearrangement joins TRBV28 to TRBJ1-3; D remains unclear. The CDR3 runs to 14 residues. The germline V gene has CDR1 MDHEN and CDR2 SYDVKM. The V end lost 2 bases, the J end lost 6 bases, and 11 bases lay between the germline ends. As DNA, the CDR3 is TGTGCCAGCAGTTTAGGCCTTCGGCAAAACACCATATATTTT. The encoded protein is CASSLGLRQNTIYF. The full variable domain, its missing parts supplied by reference TRBV28 and TRBJ1-3, is DVKVTQSSRYLVKRTGEKVFLECVQDMDHENMFWYRQDPGLGLRLIYFSYDVKMKEKGDIPEGYSVSREKKERFSLILESASTNQTSMYLCASSLGLRQNTIYFGEGSWLTVV.

This clonotype was observed a few times. The rearrangement links TRBV21-1 to TRBJ2-7. TRBV21-1 is annotated as a pseudogene. There are 10 residues in the CDR3. CDR3 coding DNA: TGTGCCAGCAGCAAGCACGAGCAGTACGTC. Translating gives CASSKHEQYV.

In this sample, this clonotype turned up a few times. The V call is TRBV12-3 or TRBV12-4, the J call TRBJ2-7; TRBD2 might be the D (6 bases). Trimming cost V 6 bases and J 1 base, with 13 bases left between them. The CDR3 contains 14 residues. The CDR3 sequence: CASSPRDFSYEQYF. The CDR3 DNA reads as TGTGCCAGCAGCCCCAGGGACTTTTCCTACGAGCAGTACTTC.

This clonotype has only a few counts. The V call is TRBV21-1, the J call TRBJ2-1; the listed D gene, TRBD1, was not tested against the DNA. TRBV21-1 is recorded as a pseudogene. The length of the CDR3 is 17 residues. CDR3 nucleotides: TGTGCCAGCAGCAAAGGGGGCGCCGGGAGGAAGGGGAATGAGCAGTTCTTC. This sequence encodes CASSKGGAGRKGNEQFF.

CDR3 DNA: TGTGCCAGCAGCCCATCACGGGGGTTGGGGGCCAAAAACATTCAGTACTTC. Translating it yields CASSPSRGLGAKNIQYF. This chain connects TRBV27 to TRBJ2-4; D may be TRBD2 (6 bases). The V and J ends lost 6 bases and 1 base respectively, with 19 bases between them. There are 17 residues in the CDR3. CDR1 is MNHEY and CDR2 is SMNVEV in the germline V gene (reference sequence).

This clonotype has ten or more counts. The chain recombines TRBV4-2 with TRBJ1-1; D remains unclear. CDR3 size: 13 residues. Trimming took 1 base from V and 11 from J, leaving 14 bases between them. Germline values: CDR1 LGHNA, CDR2 YNFKEQ. The CDR3 reads CASSQVYGDGAFF. CDR3 DNA sequence: TGTGCCAGCAGCCAAGTGTATGGGGATGGCGCTTTCTTT.